Below are 13 T cell receptor beta chains sequenced from a single sample in a study of cytomegalovirus exposure and HLA in healthy donors. The PCR ran on 60 Vbeta and 13 Jbeta primers. TCRdb keeps only in-frame clones here, not all; method: immunoSEQ multiplex PCR. This table holds approximately 160,000 clones, approximately 70% found once. Input material: PBMCs. These receptors were taken from a middle-aged woman in good health and CMV-seropositive.

The J gene is TRBJ2-1, the V gene TRBV1; TRBD2, the table's D call, was not compared with the DNA. TRBV1 is designated a pseudogene. The CDR3 totals 14 residues. The CDR3 nucleotides read TGCACCAGCAGCCCTAAGACTAGCTACTGTGAGCAGTTCTTC. Translated, it gives CTSSPKTSYCEQFF.

V and J are TRBV5-1 and TRBJ2-1, with TRBD2 matching 7 bases. Looked up from germline, CDR1 is SGHRS and CDR2 is YFSETQ. The CDR3 runs 15 residues. J lost 6 bases, V lost 5 bases, and 11 bases had no gene match. CDR3 in DNA: TGCGCCAGCAGTATCGCTAGCGGTATGATCAATGAGCAGTTCTTC. Translating gives CASSIASGMINEQFF.

The chain combines TRBV9 with TRBJ2-3; 11 bases line up with TRBD2. The CDR3 extends over 16 amino acids. V was pared by 4 bases and J by 4 bases, with 8 bases of the junction left unmatched. Germline V gene sequence: CDR1 SGDLS, CDR2 YYNGEE. CDR3 DNA: TGTGCCAGCAGCTTAACTAGCGGGGGTGTATCAGATACGCAGTATTTT. This translates into CASSLTSGGVSDTQYF.

This rearrangement joins TRBV13 to TRBJ1-1, with D maybe TRBD1 (6 bases). This CDR3 spans 19 amino acids. Per the germline V gene, CDR1 is PRHDT and CDR2 is FYEKMQ (reference sequence). V was trimmed by 0 bases and J by 5 bases, leaving 25 bases between them. CDR3 residues: CASSLGLRGGRIGGTEAFF. DNA for the CDR3: TGTGCCAGCAGCTTAGGGTTACGGGGGGGGCGAATCGGAGGGACTGAAGCTTTCTTT.

This chain connects TRBV25-1 to TRBJ2-1; D perhaps matches TRBD2 (5 bases). Germline-derived CDR1 and CDR2 are MGHDK and SYGVNS. The CDR3 spans 16 residues. V was pared by 6 bases and J by 0 bases, with 15 bases between. CDR3 DNA: TGTGCCAGCAGCCCCCTAGCAGTTAGCTCCTACAATGAGCAGTTCTTC. Amino acid sequence: CASSPLAVSSYNEQFF.

V is TRBV18 and J is TRBJ1-2; 10 bases align to TRBD1. This CDR3 is built from 13 residues. Germline V gene lookup returns CDR1 KGHSH and CDR2 LQKENI. V lost 3 bases and J lost 6; bases outside the gene matches: 1. CDR3: CASSPGQGHGYTF. CDR3 sequence (DNA): TGTGCCAGCTCACCGGGACAGGGGCATGGCTACACCTTC.

The genes are TRBV2 and TRBJ1-4; tentative D call: TRBD1 (5 bases). Deletions cut 4 bases from V and 7 bases from J, with 13 bases between. This CDR3 has 14 residues. Germline V gene data show CDR1 as SNHLY and CDR2 as FYNNEI. The CDR3 nucleotides are TGTGCCAGCAGTGGCGGGACGGTCTCTGAAAAACTGTTTTTT. Translated: CASSGGTVSEKLFF.

This chain uses TRBV7-2 with TRBJ2-3; 11 bases fit TRBD2. The length of the CDR3 is 16 residues. After removal of 5 bases from V and 2 bases from J, the junction contained 6 bases not matched to a gene. CDR1 SGHTA and CDR2 FQGNSA come from the germline V gene. The CDR3 reads CASSPHSGGATDTQYF. In DNA, the CDR3 is TGTGCCAGCAGCCCCCATAGCGGGGGGGCCACAGATACGCAGTATTTT.

The gene calls are TRBV28 and TRBJ1-3; tentatively, D is TRBD1 (6 bases). Trimming took off 7 bases at V and 6 bases at J, with 13 bases between the two ends. This CDR3 is 13 amino acids long. CDR1 and CDR2 from the germline V gene are MDHEN and SYDVKM. The CDR3 nucleotides are TGTGCCAGCATCGGGGGGCAAGTAAACACCATATATTTT. Translating gives CASIGGQVNTIYF. Full variable domain (outside the CDR3, taken from reference TRBV28 and TRBJ1-3): DVKVTQSSRYLVKRTGEKVFLECVQDMDHENMFWYRQDPGLGLRLIYFSYDVKMKEKGDIPEGYSVSREKKERFSLILESASTNQTSMYLCASIGGQVNTIYFGEGSWLTVV.

The chain links TRBV5-8 to TRBJ1-2, with D unresolved. The CDR3 consists of 13 residues. CDR1 and CDR2 from the germline V gene are SGHTS and YDEGEE. Between the trimmed V and J ends, which lost 4 bases and 7 bases, there was a span of 14 bases. This CDR3 is CASSAGPRCGYTF. CDR3 in DNA: TGTGCCAGCAGCGCGGGTCCTCGTTGTGGCTACACCTTC. The full variable domain, its missing parts supplied by reference TRBV5-8 and TRBJ1-2, is EAGVTQSPTHLIKTRGQQATLRCSPISGHTSVYWYQQALGLGLQFLLWYDEGEERNRGNFPPRFSGRQFPNYSSELNVNALELEDSALYLCASSAGPRCGYTFGSGTRLTVV.

Of note for this clone: Germline and junction disagree at one end, which may indicate a read error. This CDR3 is CASSKYLASEAFF. Here the CDR3 DNA reads TGTGCTAGCAGCAAATATTTGGCTTCTGAAGCTTTCTTT. The rearrangement links TRBV7-7 to TRBJ1-1; no firm D call. The CDR3 is 13 amino acids. Looked up from germline, CDR1 is SSHAT and CDR2 is FNYEAQ (reference sequence).

As concerns this clone: One junction end does not reproduce the germline sequence, and a read error may be involved. The rearrangement uses TRBV19 and TRBJ1-2, with a weak D call TRBD1 (6 bases). CDR1 and CDR2 from the germline V gene are LNHDA and SQIVND (reference sequence). CDR3 length equals 13 residues. CDR3 DNA: TGTGCCAGTACCATGGGGGGGGCGGAAGGCTACCCCTTC. Encoded protein: CASTMGGAEGYPF.

The chain links TRBV11-2 to TRBJ1-4; D not resolved. The ends were cut back, 1 base at V and 5 bases at J, with 14 bases in the middle. The CDR3 loop spans 16 amino acids. Germline V gene data show CDR1 as SGHAT and CDR2 as FQNNGV. In nucleotides, the CDR3 is TGTGCCAGCAGCTTAGGAGCCACAAGGAGAAATGAAAAACTGTTTTTT. It is translated as CASSLGATRRNEKLFF.